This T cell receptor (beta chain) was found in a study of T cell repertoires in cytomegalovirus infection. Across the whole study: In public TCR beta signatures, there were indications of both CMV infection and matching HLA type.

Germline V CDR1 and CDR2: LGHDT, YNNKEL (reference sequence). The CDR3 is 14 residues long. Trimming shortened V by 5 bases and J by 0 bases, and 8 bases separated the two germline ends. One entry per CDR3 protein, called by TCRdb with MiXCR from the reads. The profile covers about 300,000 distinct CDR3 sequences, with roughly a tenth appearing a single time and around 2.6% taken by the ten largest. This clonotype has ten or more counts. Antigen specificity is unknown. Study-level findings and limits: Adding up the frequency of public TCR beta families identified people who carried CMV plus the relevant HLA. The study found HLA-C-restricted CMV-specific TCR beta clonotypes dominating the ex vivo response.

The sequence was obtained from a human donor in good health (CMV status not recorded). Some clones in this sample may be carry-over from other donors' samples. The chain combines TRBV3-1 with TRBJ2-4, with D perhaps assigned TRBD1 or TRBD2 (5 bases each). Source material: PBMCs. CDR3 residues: CASSAGTAKNIQYF. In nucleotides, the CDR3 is TGTGCCAGCAGCGCTGGGACAGCCAAAAACATTCAGTACTTC.